This is a list of T cell receptor beta chains from one sample in a study of blood T cell repertoires in COVID-19. Libraries were prepared by immunoSEQ multiplex PCR; TCRdb keeps only in-frame clonotypes and omits some of them. The table shows roughly 100,000 clones, with roughly three quarters occurring only once. The sample taken for sequencing was peripheral blood. The receptors were sampled from a woman older than 75 with acute or convalescent COVID-19. CDR3s include the opening cysteine and the closing phenylalanine or tryptophan. The order of the fields is CDR3 DNA, CDR3 protein, CDR3 length, clone size, D gene, V gene, J gene. The D gene is left open where the match is weak. Some rows have no size entry. The others give once, few or many, or a class for an expanded clone.

DNA: TGTGCCAGCAGTGGCAGGCCCGGTGGAAACACCATATATTTT
CDR3: CASSGRPGGNTIYF
length: 14
size: few
D: NA
V: TRBV2
J: TRBJ1-3

DNA: TGCAGTGCTGTACCCGGGACAGGGGAGCTTTTT
CDR3: CSAVPGTGELF
length: 11
size: NA
D: TRBD1
V: TRBV20-1
J: TRBJ2-3

DNA: TGTGCCAGCAGCCAAGGCCCCTTTGCGGGAGTGGAGGAAAACATTCAGTACTTC
CDR3: CASSQGPFAGVEENIQYF
length: 18
size: few
D: TRBD2
V: TRBV4-2
J: TRBJ2-4

DNA: TGTGCCAGCAGCTTAGCTGGCAGGGGGCGGCAAGAGACCCAGTACTTC
CDR3: CASSLAGRGRQETQYF
length: 16
size: NA
D: TRBD1
V: TRBV7-9
J: TRBJ2-5

DNA: TGTGCCAGTAGGGTCCAGGTGAATGAAAAACTGTTTTTT
CDR3: CASRVQVNEKLFF
length: 13
size: NA
D: NA
V: TRBV19
J: TRBJ1-4

DNA: TGTGCCAGCAGCTCGCCCCTGGGACAGGGGAACACTGAAGCTTTCTTT
CDR3: CASSSPLGQGNTEAFF
length: 16
size: NA
D: TRBD1
V: TRBV7-2
J: TRBJ1-1

DNA: TGCGCCAGCAGCCTGGGGACAGCGAGCTCCTATAATTCACCCCTCCACTTT
CDR3: CASSLGTASSYNSPLHF
length: 17
size: once
D: TRBD1
V: TRBV5-1
J: TRBJ1-6

DNA: TGCGCCAGCAGCGGGGGACTCAGGGGGAGCTCCTACAATGAGCAGTTCTTC
CDR3: CASSGGLRGSSYNEQFF
length: 17
size: NA
D: NA
V: TRBV5-1
J: TRBJ2-1

DNA: TGTGCCTGGAGTAGGGGGCCAGGCACTGAAGCTTTCTTT
CDR3: CAWSRGPGTEAFF
length: 13
size: NA
D: TRBD1
V: TRBV30
J: TRBJ1-1

DNA: TGCGCCAGCAGAACCGGGACTAGCGGGGGGTCTAAAGAGACCCAGTACTTC
CDR3: CASRTGTSGGSKETQYF
length: 17
size: NA
D: TRBD2
V: TRBV5-1
J: TRBJ2-5

DNA: TGTGCCAGCAGCACACCGGGACTAGCGGGAGAGCAGGCTTACAATGAGCAGTTCTTC
CDR3: CASSTPGLAGEQAYNEQFF
length: 19
size: NA
D: TRBD2
V: TRBV28
J: TRBJ2-1

DNA: TGTGCCAGCAGTTACTCGACTGAGGACTACGAGCAGTACTTC
CDR3: CASSYSTEDYEQYF
length: 14
size: NA
D: NA
V: TRBV6-5
J: TRBJ2-7

DNA: TGTGCCAGCTCACCAGGCTCTCCGGGGAACATTCAGTACTTC
CDR3: CASSPGSPGNIQYF
length: 14
size: NA
D: NA
V: TRBV18
J: TRBJ2-4

DNA: TGCGCCAGCAGCTTGGCAGCGGGACAGGGGAACTATGGCTACACCTTC
CDR3: CASSLAAGQGNYGYTF
length: 16
size: few
D: TRBD1
V: TRBV5-1
J: TRBJ1-2

DNA: TGTGCCAGCAGCCCACTTCCGGGTATCTCTGGAAACACCATATATTTT
CDR3: CASSPLPGISGNTIYF
length: 16
size: NA
D: NA
V: TRBV5-4
J: TRBJ1-3

DNA: TGTGCCAGCAGCTTATCCGGAGGGTGGAGGGACGAGCAGTACTTC
CDR3: CASSLSGGWRDEQYF
length: 15
size: NA
D: NA
V: TRBV7-8
J: TRBJ2-7

DNA: TGCGCCAGCAGCCAAGATGGTTTAAGGGGTGAAGCTTTCTTT
CDR3: CASSQDGLRGEAFF
length: 14
size: NA
D: NA
V: TRBV4-3
J: TRBJ1-1

DNA: TGTGCCTGGAGTGTACGACAGGGGGCGCGGGCTAATGAAAAACTGTTTTTT
CDR3: CAWSVRQGARANEKLFF
length: 17
size: NA
D: TRBD1
V: TRBV30
J: TRBJ1-4

DNA: TGTGCCAGCAGGTTATCCGGGACAGGGGGCATTCAGCCCCAGCATTTT
CDR3: CASRLSGTGGIQPQHF
length: 16
size: NA
D: TRBD1
V: TRBV27
J: TRBJ1-5

DNA: TGTGCCAGCAGCTTGGTTACTAGCCCAGGGACAGATACGCAGTATTTT
CDR3: CASSLVTSPGTDTQYF
length: 16
size: NA
D: NA
V: TRBV5-4
J: TRBJ2-3

DNA: TGTGCCAGCAGTCCGAACTCGGGACAGACTCTAGAGACCCAGTACTTC
CDR3: CASSPNSGQTLETQYF
length: 16
size: NA
D: TRBD1
V: TRBV28
J: TRBJ2-5

DNA: TGTGCCAGCCAGGGAAATTCACCCCTCCACTTT
CDR3: CASQGNSPLHF
length: 11
size: few
D: NA
V: TRBV6-6
J: TRBJ1-6

DNA: TGTGCCAGCAACCGACAGGGAGGCTCCTACAATGAGCAGTTCTTC
CDR3: CASNRQGGSYNEQFF
length: 15
size: NA
D: NA
V: TRBV5-8
J: TRBJ2-1

DNA: TGTGCTAGCAGCCCCCGTGAGGGTTGGACCGGGGAGCTGTTTTTT
CDR3: CASSPREGWTGELFF
length: 15
size: NA
D: NA
V: TRBV7-7
J: TRBJ2-2

DNA: TGTGCCAGCAGTTACCGGGCCGCAGGTCTTCAGGGCAATGAGCAGTTCTTC
CDR3: CASSYRAAGLQGNEQFF
length: 17
size: NA
D: NA
V: TRBV6-2/TRBV6-3
J: TRBJ2-1

DNA: TGTGCCAGCAGCCGGGTGGACAGGGGGAATAATTCACCCCTCCACTTT
CDR3: CASSRVDRGNNSPLHF
length: 16
size: NA
D: TRBD1
V: TRBV11-2
J: TRBJ1-6

DNA: TGTGCCAGCAGCTTGGCTGGGGGGATTAGCACTGAAGCTTTCTTT
CDR3: CASSLAGGISTEAFF
length: 15
size: few
D: NA
V: TRBV5-6
J: TRBJ1-1

DNA: TGTGCCAGCAGTTTACTTACCCCCCGAGACAGGTCTACAGATACGCAGTATTTT
CDR3: CASSLLTPRDRSTDTQYF
length: 18
size: NA
D: NA
V: TRBV28
J: TRBJ2-3

DNA: TGCGCCAGCAGCTACGGACAGAGTGAAGCTTTCTTT
CDR3: CASSYGQSEAFF
length: 12
size: NA
D: NA
V: TRBV5-1
J: TRBJ1-1

DNA: TGTGCCATCCGGACCTCGACGGGAGGGCCGGGGGAGCAGTACTTC
CDR3: CAIRTSTGGPGEQYF
length: 15
size: NA
D: TRBD2
V: TRBV28
J: TRBJ2-7